Below are 24 T cell receptor beta chains sequenced from a single sample in a study of T cell changes during pregnancy in multiple sclerosis. Clones were sequenced by immunoSEQ multiplex PCR, and TCRdb holds only the in-frame ones, with some missing. The sample includes approximately 70,000 clones, roughly nine tenths of them seen just once. The starting material was peripheral blood, obtained in the third trimester of pregnancy. These receptor sequences come from a female donor with multiple sclerosis, enrolled in a pregnancy study.

The chain has TRBV5-1 and TRBJ2-5, with 8 nucleotides matching TRBD2. Germline assignment: CDR1 SGHRS and CDR2 YFSETQ. The junction had 6 bases not matched to a gene; V was cut back by 0 bases and J by 2 bases. This CDR3 has 16 residues. CDR3 in DNA: TGCGCCAGCAGCTTGGTTTTAGCGGGAACTCAAGAGACCCAGTACTTC. This codes for CASSLVLAGTQETQYF. The variable domain in full, with the rest retrieved from reference TRBV5-1 and TRBJ2-5, is KAGVTQTPRYLIKTRGQQVTLSCSPISGHRSVSWYQQTPGQGLQFLFEYFSETQRNKGNFPGRFSGRQFSNSRSEMNVSTLELGDSALYLCASSLVLAGTQETQYFGPGTRLLVL.

The V call is TRBV5-1, the J call TRBJ1-2; D is ambiguous. The CDR3 sequence is 14 residues long. The V and J ends lost 0 bases and 6 bases respectively, with 12 bases between them. Germline V gene lookup returns CDR1 SGHRS and CDR2 YFSETQ. The DNA of the CDR3 is TGCGCCAGCAGCTTGGACGCGGACGGGAATGGCTACACCTTC. It translates to CASSLDADGNGYTF.

This clone was found once. The chain has TRBV19 and TRBJ1-1; D perhaps matches TRBD1 (5 bases). This CDR3 spans 18 amino acids. The germline V gene has CDR1 LNHDA and CDR2 SQIVND (reference sequence). V lost 5 bases and J 0 bases, leaving 22 bases between the germline ends. CDR3 nucleotides: TGTGCCAGTAGTTTCTCGGACATCAACCCGGCCATGAACACTGAAGCTTTCTTT. Translation gives CASSFSDINPAMNTEAFF.

The chain links TRBV29-1 to TRBJ1-1; TRBD1 might be the D (5 bases). Germline-derived CDR1 and CDR2 are SQVTM and ANQGSEA. This CDR3 comprises 12 residues. Trimming pared 7 bases from V and 7 bases from J, leaving 16 bases between. The CDR3 region is CSAGPGLGEAFF. CDR3 in DNA: TGCAGCGCCGGGCCAGGGTTGGGTGAAGCTTTCTTT.

The count of this clone is one. The chain carries TRBV19 and TRBJ2-1, with 7 bases lining up with TRBD1. In germline, CDR1 is LNHDA, CDR2 SQIVND (reference sequence). J gave up 6 bases and V 5 bases, and 4 bases lay outside the gene matches. The CDR3 covers 13 residues. This CDR3 is CASSEPGGNEQFF. The CDR3 DNA reads as TGTGCCAGTAGTGAACCAGGGGGCAATGAGCAGTTCTTC.

The CDR3 reads CASSVGLAGDEQFF. CDR3 nucleotide sequence: TGTGCCAGCAGCGTGGGACTAGCGGGAGACGAGCAGTTCTTC. The chain combines TRBV5-4 with TRBJ2-1; TRBD2 aligns across 14 bases. Germline CDR1 reads SGHNT; CDR2 reads YYREEE (reference sequence). There are 14 residues in the CDR3. Trimming at V came to 4 bases and at J to 10 bases, leaving 4 bases not matched to a gene.

V and J are TRBV7-9 and TRBJ1-1; D gene ambiguous. There are 13 residues in the CDR3. CDR1 and CDR2 (germline): SEHNR, FQNEAQ (reference sequence). The V end lost 5 bases, the J end lost 0 bases, and 7 bases lay between the germline ends. The CDR3 sequence is CASSRTVNTEAFF. Written as DNA, the CDR3 is TGTGCCAGCAGCCGTACAGTGAACACTGAAGCTTTCTTT.

V usage is TRBV18 and J usage is TRBJ2-5; TRBD2 might be the D (7 bases). V gave up 6 bases and J gave up 4 bases, with 18 bases separating them. Germline values: CDR1 KGHSH, CDR2 LQKENI. This CDR3 contains 15 residues. The CDR3 loop reads CASSLNPGGRETQYF. In nucleotides, the CDR3 is TGTGCCAGCTCCCTTAACCCGGGGGGCCGAGAGACCCAGTACTTC.

V gene TRBV9 combines with J gene TRBJ2-1; 8 bases match TRBD2. Trimming cost V 1 base and J 7 bases; bases outside gene matches: 16. The CDR3 contains 18 residues. CDR1 SGDLS and CDR2 YYNGEE come from the germline V gene. CDR3 nucleotides: TGTGCCAGCAGCGTATCGTCGGGGGGGGCTAATATAGGGAATGAGCAGTTCTTC. Its translation: CASSVSSGGANIGNEQFF.

The chain has TRBV11-2 and TRBJ2-7, with 9 bases aligning to TRBD1. The CDR3 covers 14 residues. Germline assignment: CDR1 SGHAT and CDR2 FQNNGV. Trimming cost V 5 bases and J 4 bases; bases outside gene matches: 6. CDR3 region: CASSPQGAGYEQYF. The DNA for the CDR3 is TGTGCCAGCAGCCCACAGGGGGCCGGATACGAGCAGTACTTC. The variable domain in full, with the rest retrieved from reference TRBV11-2 and TRBJ2-7, is EAGVAQSPRYKIIEKRQSVAFWCNPISGHATLYWYQQILGQGPKLLIQFQNNGVVDDSQLPKDRFSAERLKGVDSTLKIQPAKLEDSAVYLCASSPQGAGYEQYFGPGTRLTVT.

The V and J genes are TRBV12-5 and TRBJ2-1; 13 bases fit TRBD2. Per germline, CDR1 LGHNT and CDR2 FRNRAP. V shed 3 bases and J 4 bases; nucleotides not matched to a gene: 18. This CDR3 has 21 amino acids. CDR3 in DNA: TGTGCTAGTGGTTTCTCCCCGCTTGGACTAGCGGGAGCCAAGGGGTACAATGAGCAGTTCTTC. This sequence encodes CASGFSPLGLAGAKGYNEQFF.

V usage is TRBV7-2 and J usage is TRBJ1-1; D gene unclear. V dropped 4 bases and J dropped 7 bases, with 10 bases sitting between them. The CDR3 has 12 residues. CDR1 is SGHTA and CDR2 is FQGNSA in the germline V gene. This CDR3 is CASSSTGFEAFF. CDR3 nucleotides: TGTGCCAGCAGCTCGACCGGGTTTGAAGCTTTCTTT.

The chain has TRBV19 and TRBJ2-7, with TRBD2 matching 10 bases. Germline CDR1 is LNHDA and CDR2 is SQIVND (reference sequence). CDR3 size: 16 residues. The trim removed 0 bases at V and 3 bases at J, leaving 5 bases unmatched. CDR3: CASSIEWTSGIYEQYF. CDR3 DNA: TGTGCCAGTAGTATAGAGTGGACTAGCGGAATCTACGAGCAGTACTTC.

The chain uses TRBV28 and TRBJ1-2; D may be TRBD1 (5 bases). V dropped 8 bases and J dropped 3 bases, with 16 bases sitting between them. CDR1 and CDR2 from the germline V gene are MDHEN and SYDVKM. The CDR3 length is 14 residues. The CDR3 region is CASRGGGGDYGYTF. In DNA, the CDR3 is TGTGCCAGCCGCGGGGGGGGTGGGGACTATGGCTACACCTTC.

The genes are TRBV7-9 and TRBJ2-2; no reliable D call. CDR1 and CDR2 from the germline V gene are SEHNR and FQNEAQ (reference sequence). The CDR3 contains 15 residues. V dropped 3 bases and J dropped 1 base, with 9 bases sitting between them. CDR3 protein: CASSFNRVNTGELFF. CDR3 sequence (DNA): TGTGCCAGCAGCTTTAATCGGGTGAACACCGGGGAGCTGTTTTTT.

The J gene is TRBJ2-5, the V gene TRBV6-4; possible D gene TRBD1, 5 bases. The CDR3 has 14 amino acids. V was pared by 6 bases and J by 2 bases, with 13 bases between. In germline, CDR1 is MRHNA, CDR2 SNTAGT. The CDR3 coding sequence is TGTGCCAGCAGCATGACAGCTTCGCAAGAGACCCAGTACTTC. Its translation: CASSMTASQETQYF.

This chain joins TRBV11-2 and TRBJ1-4; 9 nucleotides align to TRBD1. Germline V gene sequence: CDR1 SGHAT, CDR2 FQNNGV. The CDR3 extends over 14 amino acids. With V trimmed by 5 bases and J by 8 bases, 6 bases remained unmatched. The CDR3 reads CASSVGQGSEKLFF. CDR3 DNA: TGTGCCAGCAGCGTGGGACAGGGAAGCGAAAAACTGTTTTTT. The full variable domain, with the rest looked up from reference TRBV11-2 and TRBJ1-4, is EAGVAQSPRYKIIEKRQSVAFWCNPISGHATLYWYQQILGQGPKLLIQFQNNGVVDDSQLPKDRFSAERLKGVDSTLKIQPAKLEDSAVYLCASSVGQGSEKLFFGSGTQLSVL.

The V gene is TRBV6-4, the J gene TRBJ2-3, with D tentatively TRBD1 (5 bases). Deletions cut 5 bases from V and 2 bases from J, with 8 bases between. CDR1 and CDR2 from the germline V gene are MRHNA and SNTAGT. The CDR3 totals 13 residues. DNA for the CDR3: TGTGCCAGCAGTACAGGATACACAGATACGCAGTATTTT. Amino acid sequence: CASSTGYTDTQYF.

The rearrangement links TRBV7-9 to TRBJ2-1; D unresolved. V was shortened by 8 bases and J by 6 bases, with 17 bases between the two germline ends. The CDR3 sequence is 14 residues long. Germline CDR1 reads SEHNR; CDR2 reads FQNEAQ (reference sequence). The CDR3, as DNA: TGTGCCAGCGTACCGTTCAATGCGATCAATGAGCAGTTCTTC. This translates into CASVPFNAINEQFF.

The chain uses TRBV28 and TRBJ2-7, with 13 nucleotides matching TRBD2. Germline V gene lookup returns CDR1 MDHEN and CDR2 SYDVKM. The trim removed 4 bases at V and 4 bases at J, leaving 10 bases unmatched. CDR3 length equals 17 residues. Here the CDR3 reads CASSSTGTSGKWYEQYF. As DNA, the CDR3 is TGTGCCAGCAGTTCTACCGGGACTAGCGGGAAATGGTACGAGCAGTACTTC.

This rearrangement joins TRBV7-2 to TRBJ2-5, with D hard to call. Trimming took 3 bases from V and 2 from J, leaving 7 bases between them. The CDR3 is 13 residues long. Germline CDR1 is SGHTA and CDR2 is FQGNSA. In DNA form, the CDR3 reads TGTGCCAGCAGCTTGGGCTGGCAAGAGACCCAGTACTTC. This translates into CASSLGWQETQYF.

The CDR3 is CSRYSGANVLTF. In DNA form, the CDR3 reads TGCAGCCGTTACTCTGGGGCCAACGTCCTGACTTTC. The chain recombines TRBV29-1 with TRBJ2-6; no clear D. The CDR3 loop spans 12 amino acids. CDR1 and CDR2 from the germline V gene are SQVTM and ANQGSEA. Trimming removed 8 bases at V and 0 bases at J, with 5 bases between.

Comment on this clone: One junction end disagrees with the germline gene, perhaps due to a read error. The V call is TRBV5-1, the J call TRBJ2-5; 10 bases line up with TRBD2. This CDR3 contains 18 residues. CDR1 and CDR2 (germline): SGHRS, YFSETQ. The CDR3 region is CASSYKVGGTSDQEAQYF. DNA for the CDR3: TGCGCCAGCAGCTACAAAGTTGGCGGGACTAGCGACCAAGAGGCCCAGTACTTC.

The rearrangement uses TRBV30 and TRBJ2-1; 9 nucleotides align to TRBD2. The germline gives CDR1 GTSNPN, CDR2 SVGIG (reference sequence). There are 16 residues in the CDR3. J gave up 8 bases and V 1 base, and 12 bases lay outside the gene matches. CDR3 bases: TGTGCCTGGAGTGCCCCCCCCCGCGGGAGGGCCGATGAGCAGTTCTTC. Protein product: CAWSAPPRGRADEQFF.